The TCR beta chain described here comes from a study of Graves' ophthalmopathy and Graves' hyperthyroidism. General study results and limits: A model of 13 signatures distinguished ophthalmopathy from stable hyperthyroidism at around 90% sensitivity and about 80% specificity. Clonotypes were expanded in thyroid at above 0.001 frequency, and most also appeared in blood.

The germline CDR1 and CDR2 sequences are MRHNA and SNTAGT. This CDR3 has 17 residues. The trim removed 5 bases at V and 5 bases at J, leaving 14 bases unmatched. This clonotype was detected ten times or more. The antigen remains undetermined. The study amplified TCR beta CDR3 regions using RNA transcripts. An initial RT-PCR round employing HTBI primers preceded a second-round multiplex PCR. TCRdb recomputed calls from the multiplex PCR reads with MiXCR, one row per CDR3 protein. The repertoire holds hundreds of thousands of distinct CDR3 sequences, with 22% as singletons. The sequenced sample consisted of peripheral blood. The TCR comes from a woman aged 18-29 years with stable Graves' hyperthyroidism. Some clones in this sample may be carry-over from other donors' samples. The chain uses TRBV6-4 and TRBJ2-2; 7 nucleotides match TRBD2. This CDR3 reads CASSPQVGGGSTGELFF. The CDR3 DNA reads as TGTGCCAGCAGTCCCCAGGTTGGGGGGGGTTCGACCGGGGAGCTGTTTTTT.